The present entry profiles one TCR beta chain with its context. These data belong to a study of blood T cell repertoires in COVID-19. Overall study context: Samples taken during acute and convalescent COVID-19 were collected in the United States, Italy and Spain.

Recruitment covered some 25 US areas and drew participants whose ages spanned about 18 to 100 years. Participant reports of clinical history set cohort assignment. Authors' methods: Amplification from reference gene primers served as the basis for estimated nucleated cell counts. Sequencing used immunoSEQ multiplex PCR; TCRdb keeps in-frame clones, though not all of them. The DNA was the basis for D and trimming; V, J and clone size are from that table. This table holds 200,000 to 250,000 clones, roughly 80% found once. Material for sequencing was PBMCs or T cells enriched from blood (not recorded which). The clonotype comes from a woman aged 40 to 50 with acute COVID-19.

The CDR3: CATSRGTGLQPQHF. The CDR3 bases are TGTGCCACCAGCAGAGGTACAGGTCTTCAGCCCCAGCATTTT. The rearrangement joins TRBV15 to TRBJ1-5; TRBD1 might be the D (5 bases). Between the trimmed V and J ends, which lost 1 base and 6 bases, there was a span of 10 bases. The germline V gene encodes CDR1 LNHNV and CDR2 YYDKDF (reference sequence). The CDR3 loop spans 14 amino acids.